The clone carrying this TCR beta chain was found many times. Its antigen is undetermined. Each CDR3 protein is one row after TCRdb ran MiXCR on the 5' RACE reads. The sample lists about 99,000 distinct CDR3 sequences; around 5.5% were seen once. The germline V and J ends were trimmed by 8 bases and 4 bases, with 6 bases remaining between them. The CDR3 has 11 residues. Germline CDR1 is SEHNR and CDR2 is FQNEAQ (reference sequence). These data are taken from a study of T cells after yellow fever vaccination. Whole-study findings and limits: Most primary-vaccination clones reappeared after the booster (less than 98% CD4, 85% to 90% CD8).

The V gene is TRBV7-9, the J gene TRBJ2-1; D gene ambiguous. The sample consisted of CD8+ T cells sorted from PBMCs, taken 10 days after the yellow fever booster vaccination. The TCR sequence derives from a man between 18 and 35 years old who received the YFV17D yellow fever vaccine. CDR3 nucleotides: TGTGCCAGCCGACGTTACAATGAGCAGTTCTTC. Protein: CASRRYNEQFF.